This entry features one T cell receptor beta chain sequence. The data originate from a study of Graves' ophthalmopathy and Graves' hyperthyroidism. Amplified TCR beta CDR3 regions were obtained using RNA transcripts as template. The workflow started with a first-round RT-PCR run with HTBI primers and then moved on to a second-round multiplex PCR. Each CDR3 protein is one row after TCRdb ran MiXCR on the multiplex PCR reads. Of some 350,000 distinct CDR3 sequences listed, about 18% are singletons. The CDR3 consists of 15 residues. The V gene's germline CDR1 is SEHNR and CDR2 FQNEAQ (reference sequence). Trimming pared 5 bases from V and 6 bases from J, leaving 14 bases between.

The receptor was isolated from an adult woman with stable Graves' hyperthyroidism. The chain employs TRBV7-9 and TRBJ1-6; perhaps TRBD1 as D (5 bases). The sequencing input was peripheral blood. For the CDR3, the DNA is TGTGCCAGCAGCCCCGAGGGGTTAGGTAATTCACCCCTCCACTTT. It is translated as CASSPEGLGNSPLHF.